This T cell receptor beta chain came from a study of cytomegalovirus exposure and HLA in healthy donors. Study as a whole: The roughly 130 validation repertoires used the same platform as the approximately 670 first-cohort repertoires (as reported by a later analysis). Whole-study results and caveats: Specificity of a few CMV-associated chains for CMV antigens was verified in vitro. The study designated 150 or so TCR beta chains cytomegalovirus-associated. TCR sequences were mostly rare, though some public TCRs occurred in many donors.

Germline CDR1 and CDR2: LGHNA and YSLEER. The CDR3 spans 15 residues. Trimming took off 0 bases at V and 8 bases at J, with 15 bases between the two ends. A remark on this clone: What it binds is unknown.

Libraries were prepared by immunoSEQ multiplex PCR; TCRdb keeps only in-frame clonotypes and omits some of them. The table records 150,000 to 160,000 clones, around 88% of them present only once. Specimen: PBMCs. The TCR comes from a man between 18 and 29 years old in good health and CMV-seropositive. The rearrangement links TRBV4-3 to TRBJ2-3; D is unresolved. The CDR3 spells CASSQDRSRRGTQYF. The CDR3 coding sequence is TGCGCCAGCAGCCAAGACAGAAGTCGAAGAGGTACGCAGTATTTT.